What follows is one T cell receptor (beta chain) and its context. The data originate from a study of technical replicates of blood from a handful of donors. Only in-frame clones appear in the TCRdb table, and some are missing; sequencing was by immunoSEQ multiplex PCR. The sample has fewer than 90,000 clones; 89% are singletons. The source material was T cells isolated from PBMCs. The receptor was derived from a human donor in good health.

The CDR3 loop is CAISDSRTAMNTEAFF. The CDR3, as DNA: TGTGCCATCAGTGACTCTAGGACAGCCATGAACACTGAAGCTTTCTTT. The chain links TRBV10-3 to TRBJ1-1; D is perhaps TRBD1 (6 bases). Germline V gene data show CDR1 as ENHRY and CDR2 as SYGVKD. The CDR3 spans 16 residues. Deletions cut 3 bases from V and 0 bases from J, with 14 bases between.